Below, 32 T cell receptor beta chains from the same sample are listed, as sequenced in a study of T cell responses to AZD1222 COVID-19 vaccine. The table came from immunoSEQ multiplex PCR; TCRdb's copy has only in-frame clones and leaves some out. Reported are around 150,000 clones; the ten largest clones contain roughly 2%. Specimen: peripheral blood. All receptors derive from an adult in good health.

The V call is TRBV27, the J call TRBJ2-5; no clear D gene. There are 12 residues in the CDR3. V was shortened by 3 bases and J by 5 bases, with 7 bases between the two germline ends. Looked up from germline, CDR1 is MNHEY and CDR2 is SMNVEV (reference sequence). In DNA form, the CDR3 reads TGTGCCAGCAGTTTGTCCGGGGAGACCCAGTACTTC. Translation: CASSLSGETQYF.

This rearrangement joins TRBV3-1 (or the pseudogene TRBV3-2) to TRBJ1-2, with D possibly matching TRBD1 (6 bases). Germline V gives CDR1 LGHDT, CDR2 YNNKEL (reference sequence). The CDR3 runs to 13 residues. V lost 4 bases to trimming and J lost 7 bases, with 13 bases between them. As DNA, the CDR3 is TGTGCCAGCAGCCCCCGGGACACTGTTGGCTACACCTTC. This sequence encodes CASSPRDTVGYTF.

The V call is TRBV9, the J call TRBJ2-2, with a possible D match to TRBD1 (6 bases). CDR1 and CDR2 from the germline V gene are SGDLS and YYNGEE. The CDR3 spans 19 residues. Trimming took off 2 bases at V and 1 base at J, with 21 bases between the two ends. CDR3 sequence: CASSVRSGQTGKNTGELFF. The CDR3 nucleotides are TGTGCCAGCAGCGTCCGGAGTGGACAGACCGGAAAGAACACCGGGGAGCTGTTTTTT.

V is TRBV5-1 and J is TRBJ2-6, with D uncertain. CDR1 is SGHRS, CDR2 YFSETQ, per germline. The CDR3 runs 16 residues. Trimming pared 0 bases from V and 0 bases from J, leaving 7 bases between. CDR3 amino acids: CASSLESISGANVLTF. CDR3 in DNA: TGCGCCAGCAGCTTGGAGTCAATCTCTGGGGCCAACGTCCTGACTTTC.

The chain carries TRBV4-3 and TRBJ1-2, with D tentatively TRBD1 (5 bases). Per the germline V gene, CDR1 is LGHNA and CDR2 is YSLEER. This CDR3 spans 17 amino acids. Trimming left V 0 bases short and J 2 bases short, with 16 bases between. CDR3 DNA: TGCGCCAGCAGCCAAGATTCCGATGGGACCTGGAACTATGGCTACACCTTC. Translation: CASSQDSDGTWNYGYTF.

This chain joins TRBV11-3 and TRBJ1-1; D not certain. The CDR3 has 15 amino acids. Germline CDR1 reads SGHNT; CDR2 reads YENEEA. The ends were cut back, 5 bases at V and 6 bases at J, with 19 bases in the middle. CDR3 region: CASSAHPGPGAEAFF. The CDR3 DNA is TGTGCCAGCAGCGCGCATCCCGGGCCCGGGGCTGAAGCTTTCTTT.

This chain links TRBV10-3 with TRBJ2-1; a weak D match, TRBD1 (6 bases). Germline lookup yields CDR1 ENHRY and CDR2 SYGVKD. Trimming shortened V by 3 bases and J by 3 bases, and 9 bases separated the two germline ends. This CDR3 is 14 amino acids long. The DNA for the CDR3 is TGTGCCATCAGTGAAACAGGGTACTACAATGAGCAGTTCTTC. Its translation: CAISETGYYNEQFF.

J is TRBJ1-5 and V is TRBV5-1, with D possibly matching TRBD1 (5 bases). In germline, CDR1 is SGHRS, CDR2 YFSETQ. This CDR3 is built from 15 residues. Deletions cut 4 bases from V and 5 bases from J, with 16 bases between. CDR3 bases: TGCGCCAGCAGCCTTTACGGGACTGGGGATCAGCCCCAGCATTTT. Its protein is CASSLYGTGDQPQHF.

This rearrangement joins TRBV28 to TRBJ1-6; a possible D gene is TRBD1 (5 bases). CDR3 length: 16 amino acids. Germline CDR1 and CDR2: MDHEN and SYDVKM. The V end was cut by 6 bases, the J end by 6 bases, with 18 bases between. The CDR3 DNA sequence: TGTGCCAGCAGCTACAGCCGGGGACGGATTAATTCACCCCTCCACTTT. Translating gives CASSYSRGRINSPLHF.

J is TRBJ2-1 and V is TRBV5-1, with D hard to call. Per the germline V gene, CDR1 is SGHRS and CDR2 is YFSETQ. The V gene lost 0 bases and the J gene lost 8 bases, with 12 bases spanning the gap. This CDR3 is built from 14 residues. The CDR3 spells CASSLDSGYDEQFF. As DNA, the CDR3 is TGCGCCAGCAGCTTGGATAGTGGATACGATGAGCAGTTCTTC.

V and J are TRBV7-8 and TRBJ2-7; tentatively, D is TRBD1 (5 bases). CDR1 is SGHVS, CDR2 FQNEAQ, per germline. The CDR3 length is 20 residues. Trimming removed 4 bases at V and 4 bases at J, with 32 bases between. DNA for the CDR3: TGTGCCAGCAGCTCCGCTCATGACAGTTACATGCCCAATGGGGAATACGAGCAGTACTTC. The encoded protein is CASSSAHDSYMPNGEYEQYF.

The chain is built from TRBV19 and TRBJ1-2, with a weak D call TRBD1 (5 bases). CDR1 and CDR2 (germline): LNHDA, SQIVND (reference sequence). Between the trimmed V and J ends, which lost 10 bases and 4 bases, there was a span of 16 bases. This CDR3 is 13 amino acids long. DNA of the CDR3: TGTGCCACTTCCAGGGAGGGCTTCTATGGCTACACCTTC. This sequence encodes CATSREGFYGYTF.

The CDR3 bases are TGTGCCAGCAGTGGGCCGAGGGCGGGACTATACAATGAGCAGTTCTTC. It codes for CASSGPRAGLYNEQFF. This sequence joins TRBV6-1 and TRBJ2-1; 7 nucleotides align to TRBD2. J was trimmed by 4 bases and V by 4 bases; bases with no gene match: 10. CDR1 is MNHNS and CDR2 is SASEGT in the germline V gene. CDR3 length equals 16 residues.

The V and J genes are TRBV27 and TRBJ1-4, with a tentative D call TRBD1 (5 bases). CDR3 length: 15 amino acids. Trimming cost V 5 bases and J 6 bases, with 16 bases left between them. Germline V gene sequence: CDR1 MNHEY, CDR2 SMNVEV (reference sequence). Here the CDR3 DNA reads TGTGCCAGCAGTCCGGGGCGGGGAGACTATGAAAAACTGTTTTTT. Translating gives CASSPGRGDYEKLFF.

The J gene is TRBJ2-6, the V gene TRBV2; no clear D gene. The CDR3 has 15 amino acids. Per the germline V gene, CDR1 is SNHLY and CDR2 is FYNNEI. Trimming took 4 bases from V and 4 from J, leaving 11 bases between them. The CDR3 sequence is CASSGVTLGANVLTF. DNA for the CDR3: TGTGCCAGCAGTGGGGTAACTCTGGGGGCCAACGTCCTGACTTTC. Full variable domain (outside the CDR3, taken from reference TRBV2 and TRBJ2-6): EPEVTQTPSHQVTQMGQEVILRCVPISNHLYFYWYRQILGQKVEFLVSFYNNEISEKSEIFDDQFSVERPDGSNFTLKIRSTKLEDSAMYFCASSGVTLGANVLTFGAGSRLTVL.

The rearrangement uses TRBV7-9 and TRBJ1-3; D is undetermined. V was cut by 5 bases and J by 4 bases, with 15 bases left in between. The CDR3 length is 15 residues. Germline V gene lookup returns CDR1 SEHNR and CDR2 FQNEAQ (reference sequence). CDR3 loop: CASSRTDLGGNTIYF. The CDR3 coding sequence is TGTGCCAGCAGCAGGACTGACCTGGGGGGAAACACCATATATTTT. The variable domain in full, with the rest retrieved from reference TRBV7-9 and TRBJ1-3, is DTGVSQNPRHKITKRGQNVTFRCDPISEHNRLYWYRQTLGQGPEFLTYFQNEAQLEKSRLLSDRFSAERPKGSFSTLEIQRTEQGDSAMYLCASSRTDLGGNTIYFGEGSWLTVV.

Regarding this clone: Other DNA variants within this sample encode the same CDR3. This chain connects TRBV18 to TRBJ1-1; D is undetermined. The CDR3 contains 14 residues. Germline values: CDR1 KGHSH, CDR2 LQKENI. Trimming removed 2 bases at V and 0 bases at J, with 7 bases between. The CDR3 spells CASSPGRLNTEAFF. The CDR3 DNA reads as TGTGCCAGCTCACCAGGGAGGTTGAACACTGAAGCTTTCTTT.

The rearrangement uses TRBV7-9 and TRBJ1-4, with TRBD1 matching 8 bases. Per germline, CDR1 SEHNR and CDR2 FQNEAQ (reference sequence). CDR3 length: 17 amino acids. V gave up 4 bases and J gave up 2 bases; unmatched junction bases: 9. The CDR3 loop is CASSSYDRGSTNEKLFF. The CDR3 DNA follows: TGTGCCAGCAGCTCCTACGACAGGGGCAGTACTAATGAAAAACTGTTTTTT.

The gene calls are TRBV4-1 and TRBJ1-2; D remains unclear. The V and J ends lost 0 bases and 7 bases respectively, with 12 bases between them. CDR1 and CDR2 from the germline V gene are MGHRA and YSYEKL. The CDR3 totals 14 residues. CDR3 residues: CASSQEGRPAGYTF. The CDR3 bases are TGCGCCAGCAGCCAAGAGGGCCGACCTGCTGGCTACACCTTC.

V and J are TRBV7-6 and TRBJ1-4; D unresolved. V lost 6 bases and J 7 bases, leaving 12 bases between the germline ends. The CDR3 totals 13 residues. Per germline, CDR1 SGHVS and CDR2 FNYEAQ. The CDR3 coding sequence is TGTGCCAGCAGACGGACCTTTGGTGAAAAACTGTTTTTT. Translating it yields CASRRTFGEKLFF.

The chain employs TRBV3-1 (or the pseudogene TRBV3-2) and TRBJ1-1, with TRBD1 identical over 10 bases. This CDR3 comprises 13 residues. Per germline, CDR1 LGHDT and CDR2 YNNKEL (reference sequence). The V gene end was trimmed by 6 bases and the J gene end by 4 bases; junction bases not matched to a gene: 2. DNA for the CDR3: TGTGCCAGCAGTCGGACAGGGGGCACTGAAGCTTTCTTT. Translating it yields CASSRTGGTEAFF.

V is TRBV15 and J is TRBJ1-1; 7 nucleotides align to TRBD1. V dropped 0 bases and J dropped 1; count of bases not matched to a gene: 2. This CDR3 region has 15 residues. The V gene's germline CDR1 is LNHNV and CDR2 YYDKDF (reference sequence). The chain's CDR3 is CATSREWTGNTEAFF. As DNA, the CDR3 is TGTGCCACCAGCAGAGAGTGGACAGGGAACACTGAAGCTTTCTTT.

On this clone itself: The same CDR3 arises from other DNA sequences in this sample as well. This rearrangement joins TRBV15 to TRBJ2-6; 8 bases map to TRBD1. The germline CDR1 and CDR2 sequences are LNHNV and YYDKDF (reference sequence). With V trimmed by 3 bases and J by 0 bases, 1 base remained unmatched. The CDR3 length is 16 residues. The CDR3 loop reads CATSRGQVSGANVLTF. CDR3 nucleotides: TGTGCCACCAGCAGGGGACAGGTCTCTGGGGCCAACGTCCTGACTTTC.

This chain's CDR3 is CSAIRPYGYTF. The CDR3 bases are TGCAGTGCTATTCGACCCTATGGCTACACCTTC. The V call is TRBV20-1, the J call TRBJ1-2; D not resolved. Germline V lookup: CDR1 DFQATT, CDR2 SNEGSKA (reference sequence). Trimming stripped 4 bases from V and 4 bases from J, with 7 bases between. The CDR3 spans 11 residues.

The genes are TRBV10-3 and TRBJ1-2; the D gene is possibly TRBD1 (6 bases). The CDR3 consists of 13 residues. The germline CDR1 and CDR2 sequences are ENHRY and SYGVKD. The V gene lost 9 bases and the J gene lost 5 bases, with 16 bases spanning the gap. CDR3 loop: CAIKGDGPYGYTF. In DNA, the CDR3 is TGTGCCATAAAGGGGGATGGTCCTTATGGCTACACCTTC.

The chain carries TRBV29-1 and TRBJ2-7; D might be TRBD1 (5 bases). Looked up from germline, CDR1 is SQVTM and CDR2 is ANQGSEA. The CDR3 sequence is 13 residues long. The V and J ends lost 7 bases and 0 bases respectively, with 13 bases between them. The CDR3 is CSAQGIGSYEQYF. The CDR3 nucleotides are TGCAGCGCCCAGGGAATTGGCTCCTACGAGCAGTACTTC.

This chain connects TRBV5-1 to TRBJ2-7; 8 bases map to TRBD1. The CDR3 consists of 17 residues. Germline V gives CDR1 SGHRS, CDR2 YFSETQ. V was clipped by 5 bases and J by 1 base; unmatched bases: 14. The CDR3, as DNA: TGCGCCAGCAGTTTCAACTACGGACAGGGAGTATCCTACGAGCAGTACTTC. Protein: CASSFNYGQGVSYEQYF.

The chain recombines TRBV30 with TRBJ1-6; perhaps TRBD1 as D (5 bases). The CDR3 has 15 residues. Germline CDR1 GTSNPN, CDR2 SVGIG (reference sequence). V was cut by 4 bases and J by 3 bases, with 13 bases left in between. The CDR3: CAWTTRDFYNSPLHF. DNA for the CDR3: TGTGCCTGGACCACCCGGGACTTCTATAATTCACCCCTCCACTTT.

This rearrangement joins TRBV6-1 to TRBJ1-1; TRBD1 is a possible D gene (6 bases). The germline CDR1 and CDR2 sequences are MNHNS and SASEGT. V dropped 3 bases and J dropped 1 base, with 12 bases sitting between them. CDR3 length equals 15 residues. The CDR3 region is CASSDLGAKNTEAFF. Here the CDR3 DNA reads TGTGCCAGCAGTGATTTGGGGGCCAAGAACACTGAAGCTTTCTTT.

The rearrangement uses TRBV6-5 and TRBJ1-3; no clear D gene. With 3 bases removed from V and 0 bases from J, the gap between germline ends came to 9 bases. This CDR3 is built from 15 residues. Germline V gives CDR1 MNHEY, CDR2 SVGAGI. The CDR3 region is CASSYFGSSGNTIYF. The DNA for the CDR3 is TGTGCCAGCAGTTATTTTGGGAGCTCTGGAAACACCATATATTTT.

CDR3 region: CASSPTGGFSGNTIYF. The CDR3 DNA follows: TGTGCCAGCAGTCCAACGGGGGGCTTCTCTGGAAACACCATATATTTT. This chain joins TRBV7-8 and TRBJ1-3, with TRBD1 as a possible D gene (6 bases). Germline CDR1 is SGHVS and CDR2 is FQNEAQ. The CDR3 consists of 16 residues. With 6 bases removed from V and 0 bases from J, the gap between germline ends came to 15 bases.

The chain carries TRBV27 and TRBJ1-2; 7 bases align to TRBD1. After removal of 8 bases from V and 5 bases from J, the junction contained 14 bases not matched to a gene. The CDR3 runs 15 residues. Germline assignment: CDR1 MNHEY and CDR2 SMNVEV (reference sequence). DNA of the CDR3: TGTGCCAGCTTGGAGGGGCAGAGGGGGCGGTATGGCTACACCTTC. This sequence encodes CASLEGQRGRYGYTF.